The next 11 T cell receptor beta chains were all read from a single sample in a study of cytomegalovirus exposure and HLA in healthy donors (dated by TCRdb to 2015 to 2018). The method behind the library was the immunoSEQ multiplex PCR assay. The multiplex PCR relied on a mix of 60 forward primers for TCR Vbeta segments and 13 reverse primers for TCR Jbeta segments. Sourced from immuneACCESS, this table was stored by TCRdb with only in-frame sequences that have V and J called. A share of the clones is absent; for the studies checked, an unresolved V gene accounts for under half, and the remainder has no known explanation. Recorded for this sample are 85,000 to 120,000 clones; roughly three quarters of them occurred a single time. In total, the top ten clones hold roughly 8.9% of the sample. The source material was PBMCs. The receptors here all came from a male donor in good health and CMV-seropositive.

This chain uses TRBV7-2 with TRBJ2-7; TRBD2 aligns across 9 bases. The trim removed 1 base at V and 5 bases at J, leaving 9 bases unmatched. The CDR3 loop spans 16 amino acids. Germline assignment: CDR1 SGHTA and CDR2 FQGNSA. CDR3 region: CASSLVGSGSGHEQYF. CDR3 nucleotides: TGTGCCAGCAGCTTAGTGGGTAGCGGGAGTGGCCACGAGCAGTACTTC. Full variable domain (remainder filled in from reference TRBV7-2 and TRBJ2-7): GAGVSQSPSNKVTEKGKDVELRCDPISGHTALYWYRQSLGQGLEFLIYFQGNSAPDKSGLPSDRFSAERTGGSVSTLTIQRTQQEDSAVYLCASSLVGSGSGHEQYFGPGTRLTVT.

The chain combines TRBV7-9 with TRBJ1-1; a weak D match, TRBD1 (6 bases). From germline, CDR1 is SEHNR and CDR2 FQNEAQ (reference sequence). This CDR3 region has 13 residues. Trimming took off 7 bases at V and 7 bases at J, with 16 bases between the two ends. The CDR3 sequence: CASTRKGQFEAFF. CDR3 coding DNA: TGTGCCAGCACTCGTAAAGGACAGTTTGAAGCTTTCTTT.

CDR3 nucleotide sequence: TGTGCCAGCAGCTTACAGCCGGACAGACTTTACGAGCAGTACTTC. It translates to CASSLQPDRLYEQYF. The chain joins TRBV27 to TRBJ2-7; the D gene is possibly TRBD1 (6 bases). CDR1 is MNHEY, CDR2 SMNVEV, per germline (reference sequence). This CDR3 contains 15 residues. The V end was cut by 6 bases, the J end by 4 bases, with 19 bases between.

The J gene is TRBJ2-6, the V gene TRBV7-2; D perhaps matches TRBD1 (6 bases). Trimming cost V 6 bases and J 2 bases, with 11 bases left between them. The CDR3 spans 15 residues. Germline V lookup: CDR1 SGHTA, CDR2 FQGNSA. The CDR3 loop reads CASSPNRAGANVLTF. The CDR3 DNA reads as TGTGCCAGCAGTCCTAACAGGGCTGGGGCCAACGTCCTGACTTTC. The variable domain in full, completed from reference TRBV7-2 and TRBJ2-6, reads GAGVSQSPSNKVTEKGKDVELRCDPISGHTALYWYRQSLGQGLEFLIYFQGNSAPDKSGLPSDRFSAERTGGSVSTLTIQRTQQEDSAVYLCASSPNRAGANVLTFGAGSRLTVL.

V gene TRBV7-6 combines with J gene TRBJ2-1; D ambiguous. The germline V gene has CDR1 SGHVS and CDR2 FNYEAQ. V was trimmed by 1 base and J by 7 bases, leaving 14 bases between them. The CDR3 loop spans 15 amino acids. The DNA of the CDR3 is TGTGCCAGCAGCTTAGTATGGCGGTCTGGGAATGAGCAGTTCTTC. This gives the protein CASSLVWRSGNEQFF.

This clone has more than one count but fewer than ten. The genes are TRBV7-2 and TRBJ1-1; 9 bases are a match to TRBD1. Trimming took 0 bases from V and 4 from J; bases not matched to a gene: 6. CDR1 is SGHTA and CDR2 is FQGNSA in the germline V gene. This CDR3 has 16 residues. The CDR3 DNA follows: TGTGCCAGCAGCTTAGCGCCCGGGACAGGGATCACTGAAGCTTTCTTT. Protein product: CASSLAPGTGITEAFF.

J is TRBJ2-1 and V is TRBV9; D not certain. Germline assignment: CDR1 SGDLS and CDR2 YYNGEE. This CDR3 has 14 amino acids. V lost 0 bases, J lost 6 bases, and 10 bases lay in between. Here the CDR3 DNA reads TGTGCCAGCAGCGTAGATCCAGCAGGCAATGAGCAGTTCTTC. It is translated as CASSVDPAGNEQFF.

J is TRBJ2-3 and V is TRBV7-2; D perhaps matches TRBD1 (6 bases). The germline V gene encodes CDR1 SGHTA and CDR2 FQGNSA. The CDR3 extends over 14 amino acids. Trimming stripped 3 bases from V and 2 bases from J, with 9 bases between. The CDR3 spells CASSFRDITDTQYF. CDR3 DNA sequence: TGTGCCAGCAGCTTCCGGGACATCACAGATACGCAGTATTTT.

The chain joins TRBV7-2 to TRBJ2-2, with 8 bases that match TRBD2. Germline V CDR1 and CDR2: SGHTA, FQGNSA. V shed 5 bases and J 0 bases; nucleotides not matched to a gene: 5. This CDR3 has 16 residues. CDR3 DNA sequence: TGTGCCAGCAGCCCTACTAGCGGCACGAACACCGGGGAGCTGTTTTTT. The encoded protein is CASSPTSGTNTGELFF.

The chain links TRBV7-2 to TRBJ2-1; D remains unclear. CDR3 length: 12 residues. The V end was cut by 5 bases, the J end by 7 bases, with 9 bases between. CDR1 and CDR2 from the germline V gene are SGHTA and FQGNSA. In DNA, the CDR3 is TGTGCCAGCAGCCCACAAGAAAATGAGCAGTTCTTC. Amino acids: CASSPQENEQFF.

The V gene is TRBV6-1, the J gene TRBJ1-5; TRBD1 is a possible D gene (6 bases). Germline V gene data show CDR1 as MNHNS and CDR2 as SASEGT. Trimming stripped 0 bases from V and 2 bases from J, with 8 bases between. The CDR3 runs to 15 residues. CDR3 loop: CASSEAAGGNQPQHF. The CDR3 DNA follows: TGTGCCAGCAGTGAAGCGGCAGGGGGCAATCAGCCCCAGCATTTT.